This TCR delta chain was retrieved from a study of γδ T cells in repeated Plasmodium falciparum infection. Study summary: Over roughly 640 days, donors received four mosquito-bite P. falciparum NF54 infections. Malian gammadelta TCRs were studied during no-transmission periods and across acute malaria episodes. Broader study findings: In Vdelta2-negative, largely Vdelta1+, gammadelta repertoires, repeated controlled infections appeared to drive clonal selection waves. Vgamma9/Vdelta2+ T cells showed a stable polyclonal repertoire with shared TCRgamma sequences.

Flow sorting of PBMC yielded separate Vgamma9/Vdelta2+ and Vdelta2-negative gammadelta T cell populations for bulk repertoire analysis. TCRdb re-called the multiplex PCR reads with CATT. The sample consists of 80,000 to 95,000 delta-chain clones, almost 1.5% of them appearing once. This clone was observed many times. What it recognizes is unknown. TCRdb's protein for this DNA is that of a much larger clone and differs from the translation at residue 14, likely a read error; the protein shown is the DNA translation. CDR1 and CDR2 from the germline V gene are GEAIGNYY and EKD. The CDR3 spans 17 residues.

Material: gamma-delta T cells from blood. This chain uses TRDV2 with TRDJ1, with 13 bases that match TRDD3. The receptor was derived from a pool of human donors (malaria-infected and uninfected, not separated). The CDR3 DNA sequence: TGTGCCTGTGACTCATTACTGGGGGATACGTACACCGATAGACTCATCTTT. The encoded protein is CACDSLLGDTYTDRLIF.